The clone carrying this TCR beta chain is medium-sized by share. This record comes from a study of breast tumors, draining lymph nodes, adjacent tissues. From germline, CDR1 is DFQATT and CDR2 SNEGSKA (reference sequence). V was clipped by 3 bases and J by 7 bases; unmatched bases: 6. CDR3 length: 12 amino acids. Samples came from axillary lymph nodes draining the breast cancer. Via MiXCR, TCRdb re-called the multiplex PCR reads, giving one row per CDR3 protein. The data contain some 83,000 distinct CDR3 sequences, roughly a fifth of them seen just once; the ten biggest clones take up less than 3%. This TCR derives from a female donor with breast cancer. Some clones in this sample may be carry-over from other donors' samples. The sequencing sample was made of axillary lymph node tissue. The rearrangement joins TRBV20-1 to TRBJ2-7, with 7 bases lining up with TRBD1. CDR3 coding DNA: TGCAGTGCTAGGCGACAGGGATGGGAGCAGTACTTC. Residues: CSARRQGWEQYF.